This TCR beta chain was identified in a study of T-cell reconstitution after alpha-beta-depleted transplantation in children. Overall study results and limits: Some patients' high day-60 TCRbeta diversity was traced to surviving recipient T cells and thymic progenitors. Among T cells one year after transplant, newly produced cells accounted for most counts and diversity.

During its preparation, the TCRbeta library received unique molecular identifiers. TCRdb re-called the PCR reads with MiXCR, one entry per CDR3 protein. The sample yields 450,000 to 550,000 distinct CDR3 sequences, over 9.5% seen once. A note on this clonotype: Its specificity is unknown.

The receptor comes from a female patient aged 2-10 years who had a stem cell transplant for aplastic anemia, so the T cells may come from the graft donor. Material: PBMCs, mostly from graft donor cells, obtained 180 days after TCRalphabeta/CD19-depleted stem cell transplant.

CDR3 DNA sequence: TGCGCCAGCAGCCAAGATGGACAGGGCGTGGCCGAGCAGTACTTC. Protein: CASSQDGQGVAEQYF. The J gene is TRBJ2-7, the V gene TRBV4-3, with 8 nucleotides matching TRBD1. J gave up 6 bases and V 0 bases, and 7 bases lay outside the gene matches. CDR3 length equals 15 residues. The germline gives CDR1 LGHNA, CDR2 YSLEER.